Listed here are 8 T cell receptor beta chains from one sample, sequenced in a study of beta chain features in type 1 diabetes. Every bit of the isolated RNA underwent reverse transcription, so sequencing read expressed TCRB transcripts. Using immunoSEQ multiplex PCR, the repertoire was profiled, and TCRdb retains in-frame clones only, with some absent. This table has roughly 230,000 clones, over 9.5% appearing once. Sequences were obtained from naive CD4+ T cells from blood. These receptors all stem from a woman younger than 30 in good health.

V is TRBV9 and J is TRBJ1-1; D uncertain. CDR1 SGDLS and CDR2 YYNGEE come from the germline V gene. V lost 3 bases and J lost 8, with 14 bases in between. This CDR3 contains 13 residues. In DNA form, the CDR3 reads TGTGCCAGCAGCGGGACCTGGGGAGACGAAGCTTTCTTT. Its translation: CASSGTWGDEAFF.

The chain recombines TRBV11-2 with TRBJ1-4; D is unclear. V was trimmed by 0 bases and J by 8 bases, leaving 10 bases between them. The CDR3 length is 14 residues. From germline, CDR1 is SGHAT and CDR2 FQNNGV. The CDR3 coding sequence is TGTGCCAGCAGCTTAGATTTACTTCGGGAAAAACTGTTTTTT. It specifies CASSLDLLREKLFF. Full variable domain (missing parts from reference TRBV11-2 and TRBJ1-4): EAGVAQSPRYKIIEKRQSVAFWCNPISGHATLYWYQQILGQGPKLLIQFQNNGVVDDSQLPKDRFSAERLKGVDSTLKIQPAKLEDSAVYLCASSLDLLREKLFFGSGTQLSVL.

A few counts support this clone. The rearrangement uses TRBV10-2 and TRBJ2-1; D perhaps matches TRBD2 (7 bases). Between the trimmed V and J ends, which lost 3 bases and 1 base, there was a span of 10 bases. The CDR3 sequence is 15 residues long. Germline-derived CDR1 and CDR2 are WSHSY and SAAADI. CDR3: CASSEQGGSYNEQFF. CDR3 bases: TGCGCCAGCAGTGAACAGGGAGGGTCCTACAATGAGCAGTTCTTC.

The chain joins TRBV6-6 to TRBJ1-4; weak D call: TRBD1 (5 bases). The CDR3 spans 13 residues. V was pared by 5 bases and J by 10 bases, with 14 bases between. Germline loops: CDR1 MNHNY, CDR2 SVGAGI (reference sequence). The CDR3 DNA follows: TGTGCCAGCAGTGGTCGCAGGGAGGCAAAACTGTTTTTT. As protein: CASSGRREAKLFF.

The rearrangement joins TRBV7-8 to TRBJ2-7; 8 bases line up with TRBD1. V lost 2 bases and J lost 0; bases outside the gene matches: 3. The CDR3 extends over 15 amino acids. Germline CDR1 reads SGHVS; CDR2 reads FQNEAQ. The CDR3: CASSLRGQGSYEQYF. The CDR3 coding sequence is TGTGCCAGCAGCTTACGTGGACAGGGCTCCTACGAGCAGTACTTC.

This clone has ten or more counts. The CDR3 region is CASSKQGHEQYF. As DNA, the CDR3 is TGTGCCAGCAGTAAACAGGGACACGAGCAGTACTTC. The chain joins TRBV7-9 to TRBJ2-7; D is perhaps TRBD1 (6 bases). CDR1 is SEHNR and CDR2 is FQNEAQ in the germline V gene (reference sequence). CDR3 size: 12 residues. V lost 6 bases to trimming and J lost 5 bases, with 11 bases between them.

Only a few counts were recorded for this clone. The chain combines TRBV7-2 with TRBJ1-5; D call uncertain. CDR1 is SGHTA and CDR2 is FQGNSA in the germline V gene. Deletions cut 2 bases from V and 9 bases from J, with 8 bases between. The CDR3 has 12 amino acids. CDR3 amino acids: CASSLLRGPQHF. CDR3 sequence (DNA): TGTGCCAGCAGCTTATTGCGGGGGCCCCAGCATTTT. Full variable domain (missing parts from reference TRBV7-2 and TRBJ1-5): GAGVSQSPSNKVTEKGKDVELRCDPISGHTALYWYRQSLGQGLEFLIYFQGNSAPDKSGLPSDRFSAERTGGSVSTLTIQRTQQEDSAVYLCASSLLRGPQHFGDGTRLSIL.

CDR3: CASSAGQSPPQGYTF. CDR3 nucleotide sequence: TGTGCCAGCTCAGCCGGACAGTCCCCGCCGCAAGGCTACACCTTC. This sequence joins TRBV18 and TRBJ1-2, with a possible D match to TRBD1 (6 bases). The CDR3 is made up of 15 amino acids. Trimming took off 5 bases at V and 8 bases at J, with 21 bases between the two ends. Germline loops: CDR1 KGHSH, CDR2 LQKENI. Together with reference TRBV18 and TRBJ1-2, the CDR3 gives the full variable domain: NAGVMQNPRHLVRRRGQEARLRCSPMKGHSHVYWYRQLPEEGLKFMVYLQKENIIDESGMPKERFSAEFPKEGPSILRIQQVVRGDSAAYFCASSAGQSPPQGYTFGSGTRLTVV.